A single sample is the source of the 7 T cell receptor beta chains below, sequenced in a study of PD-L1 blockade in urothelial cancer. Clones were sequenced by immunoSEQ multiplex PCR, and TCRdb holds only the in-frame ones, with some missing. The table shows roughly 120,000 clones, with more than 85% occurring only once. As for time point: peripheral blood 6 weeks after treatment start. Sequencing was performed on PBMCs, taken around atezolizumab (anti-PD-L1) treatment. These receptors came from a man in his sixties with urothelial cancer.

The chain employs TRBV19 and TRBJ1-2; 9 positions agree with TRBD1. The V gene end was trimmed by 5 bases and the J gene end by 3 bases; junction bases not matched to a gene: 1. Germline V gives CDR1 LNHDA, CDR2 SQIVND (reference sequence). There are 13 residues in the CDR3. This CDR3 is CASSRDRDYGYTF. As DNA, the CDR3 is TGTGCCAGTAGTCGGGACAGGGACTATGGCTACACCTTC.

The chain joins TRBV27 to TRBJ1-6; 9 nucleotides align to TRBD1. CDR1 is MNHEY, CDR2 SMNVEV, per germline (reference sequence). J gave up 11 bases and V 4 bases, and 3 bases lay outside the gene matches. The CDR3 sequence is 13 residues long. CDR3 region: CASSSGQGPPLHF. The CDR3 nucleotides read TGTGCCAGCAGTTCGGGACAGGGTCCACCCCTCCACTTT.

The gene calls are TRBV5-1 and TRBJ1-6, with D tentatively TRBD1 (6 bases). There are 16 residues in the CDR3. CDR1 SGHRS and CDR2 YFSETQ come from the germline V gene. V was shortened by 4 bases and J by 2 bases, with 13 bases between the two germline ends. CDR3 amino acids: CASSPRQDAYNSPLHF. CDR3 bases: TGCGCCAGCAGCCCCCGACAGGACGCCTATAATTCACCCCTCCACTTT.

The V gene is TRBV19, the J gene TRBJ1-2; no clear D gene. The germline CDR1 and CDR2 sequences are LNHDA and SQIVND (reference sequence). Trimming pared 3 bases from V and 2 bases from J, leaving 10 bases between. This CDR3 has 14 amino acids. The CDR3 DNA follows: TGTGCCAGTAGTATTTCCGCCGGGAACTATGGCTACACCTTC. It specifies CASSISAGNYGYTF.

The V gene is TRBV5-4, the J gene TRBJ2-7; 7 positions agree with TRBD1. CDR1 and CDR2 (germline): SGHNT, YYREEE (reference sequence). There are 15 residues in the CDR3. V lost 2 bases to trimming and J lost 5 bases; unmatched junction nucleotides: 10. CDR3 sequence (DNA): TGTGCCAGCAGCTTAAACCGGGACAGCCCCAACGAGCAGTACTTC. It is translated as CASSLNRDSPNEQYF.

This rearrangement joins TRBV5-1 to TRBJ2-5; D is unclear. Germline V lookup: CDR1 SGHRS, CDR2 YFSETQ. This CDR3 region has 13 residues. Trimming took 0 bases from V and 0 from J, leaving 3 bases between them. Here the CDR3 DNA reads TGCGCCAGCAGCTTGGACTACCAAGAGACCCAGTACTTC. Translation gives CASSLDYQETQYF.

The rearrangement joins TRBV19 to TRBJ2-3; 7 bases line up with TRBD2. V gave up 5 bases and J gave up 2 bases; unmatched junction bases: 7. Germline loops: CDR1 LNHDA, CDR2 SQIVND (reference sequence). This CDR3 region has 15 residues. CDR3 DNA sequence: TGTGCCAGTAGTTCTATAAGCGGGATCACAGATACGCAGTATTTT. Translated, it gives CASSSISGITDTQYF.